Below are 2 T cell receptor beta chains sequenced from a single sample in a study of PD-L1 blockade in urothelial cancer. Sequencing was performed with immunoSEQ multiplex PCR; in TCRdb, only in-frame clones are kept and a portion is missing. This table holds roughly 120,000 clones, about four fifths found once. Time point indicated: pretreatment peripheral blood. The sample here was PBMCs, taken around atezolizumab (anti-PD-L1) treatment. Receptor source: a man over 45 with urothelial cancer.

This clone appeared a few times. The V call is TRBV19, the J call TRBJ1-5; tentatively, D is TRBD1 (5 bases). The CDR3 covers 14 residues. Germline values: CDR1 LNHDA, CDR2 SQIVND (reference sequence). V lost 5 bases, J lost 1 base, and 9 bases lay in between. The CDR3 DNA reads TGTGCCAGTAGTCCTAACAGGAGCAATCAGCCCCAGCATTTT. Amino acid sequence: CASSPNRSNQPQHF.

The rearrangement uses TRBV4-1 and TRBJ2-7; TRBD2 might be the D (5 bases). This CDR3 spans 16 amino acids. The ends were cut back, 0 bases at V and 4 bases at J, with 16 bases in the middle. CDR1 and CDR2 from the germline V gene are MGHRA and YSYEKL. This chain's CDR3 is CASSQDIGLREYEQYF. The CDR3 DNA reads TGCGCCAGCAGCCAAGATATCGGACTCCGAGAATACGAGCAGTACTTC.